The entry below gives a single T cell receptor (beta chain) sequence along with its context. This specimen comes from a study of blood T cell repertoires in COVID-19. Study information: Sites in the United States, Italy and Spain provided acute and convalescent COVID-19 samples. PBMCs, B-cell-depleted T cells, or T cells provided the cDNA or gDNA that made up the material.

V lost 3 bases and J lost 4; bases outside the gene matches: 6. CDR3 size: 15 residues. Germline CDR1 MNHEY, CDR2 SVGAGI. Original methodology: For nucleated cells, counts were estimated from reference gene primer amplification. Generated by immunoSEQ multiplex PCR, the TCRdb table keeps only in-frame clones and is missing some. The V and J calls and clone size are taken from that table; D and trimming were inferred from the DNA. This table holds fewer than 350,000 clones, 70% to 90% found once. Enrolled during active infection, Seattle patients were then followed longitudinally. The chain employs TRBV6-5 and TRBJ1-2; 9 nucleotides match TRBD1. The source material was peripheral blood. The sequence derives from a woman aged 25 to 39 with COVID-19, enrolled during active disease. The CDR3, as DNA: TGTGCCAGCAGTTATAAGGACAGGGGACTCTATGGCTACACCTTC. Amino acid sequence: CASSYKDRGLYGYTF.